The entry below gives a single T cell receptor (beta chain) sequence along with its context. Antigen unknown. Using immunoSEQ multiplex PCR, the repertoire was profiled, and TCRdb retains in-frame clones only, with some absent. The data contain approximately 300,000 clones, 86% of them singletons. This specimen belongs to a study of cytomegalovirus exposure and HLA in healthy donors. The study, taken as a whole, reports: Cytomegalovirus status, reportedly, was diagnosed with high specificity and sensitivity by the classifier.

These donors were members of the approximately 120-subject validation cohort, a group separate from the approximately 700-subject first cohort. Sequencing used PBMCs. The TCR sequence derives from a woman aged 18-29 years in good health and CMV-seronegative.

The CDR3 DNA follows: TGTGCCAGCAGTCTCCCCGAAAAACTGTTTTTT. This gives the protein CASSLPEKLFF. The chain carries TRBV6-1 and TRBJ1-4, with no clear D. From germline, CDR1 is MNHNS and CDR2 SASEGT. V was cut by 5 bases and J by 8 bases, with 6 bases left in between. The CDR3 sequence is 11 residues long.